These 18 T cell receptor beta chains were all obtained from the same sample, sequenced in a study of early T cells in non-severe SARS-CoV-2 infection (dated by TCRdb to about 2021). Libraries were constructed by 5' RACE. Sequencing used a NextSeq 500. TCRdb handled the public reads itself, with Q25 trimming in fastp and clone calling in MiXCR, and kept productive beta chains. Under each unique CDR3 protein, matching rows form one entry showing the most common genes and DNA. In all, the sample holds tens of thousands of distinct CDR3 sequences, and 9.5% to 15% of those were seen once. Of the sample, more than 15% falls within the top ten clones. Sequencing was performed on whole blood. All receptors come from an adult who was a healthcare worker with PCR-confirmed SARS-CoV-2 infection or an uninfected control (not recorded which).

Ten or more counts support this clonotype. V gene TRBV2 combines with J gene TRBJ2-7, with a possible D match to TRBD2 (7 bases). V was pared by 3 bases and J by 6 bases, with 18 bases between. This CDR3 spans 15 amino acids. Germline lookup yields CDR1 SNHLY and CDR2 FYNNEI. Here the CDR3 reads CASSDMRGGAGEQYF. The CDR3 DNA reads as TGTGCCAGCAGTGATATGAGGGGGGGCGCAGGCGAGCAGTACTTC.

This clonotype was counted many times. At one end the junction does not follow the germline gene, possibly because of a read error. The CDR3 nucleotides are TGCGCCAGCAGCCAGAGGACGACTAGCGGGGGGGCCTTGCATTTT. Its translation: CASSQRTTSGGALHF. The gene calls are TRBV4-3 and TRBJ2-3; 14 bases line up with TRBD2. The CDR3 loop spans 15 amino acids. The germline gives CDR1 LGHNA, CDR2 YSLEER.

The chain recombines TRBV18 with TRBJ2-1, with a possible D match to TRBD1 (5 bases). Germline V lookup: CDR1 KGHSH, CDR2 LQKENI. The CDR3 consists of 12 residues. V was clipped by 4 bases and J by 15 bases, with 16 bases between them. CDR3 in DNA: TGTGCCAGCTCACGGGGCGCGATGGATGGGTTCTTC. Its translation: CASSRGAMDGFF.

DNA of the CDR3: TGTGCCAGCAGCCTCCACGGCCGGACTAGCGCCCCAGAGACCCAGTACTTC. Encoded protein: CASSLHGRTSAPETQYF. The chain recombines TRBV7-2 with TRBJ2-5; 9 nucleotides line up with TRBD2. This CDR3 comprises 17 residues. V shed 5 bases and J 4 bases; nucleotides not matched to a gene: 14. Germline CDR1 SGHTA, CDR2 FQGNSA.

The CDR3 nucleotides read TGTGCCAGCAGCTTGGGGGCCACCGGGGAGCTGTTTTTT. It yields the protein CASSLGATGELFF. The chain recombines TRBV7-9 with TRBJ2-2; weak D call: TRBD1 (6 bases). The CDR3 is made up of 13 amino acids. The germline gives CDR1 SEHNR, CDR2 FQNEAQ (reference sequence). V was cut by 3 bases and J by 4 bases, with 6 bases left in between. Using reference TRBV7-9 and TRBJ2-2 for the parts outside the CDR3, the full variable domain is DTGVSQNPRHKITKRGQNVTFRCDPISEHNRLYWYRQTLGQGPEFLTYFQNEAQLEKSRLLSDRFSAERPKGSFSTLEIQRTEQGDSAMYLCASSLGATGELFFGEGSRLTVL.

This sequence joins TRBV12-3 or TRBV12-4 and TRBJ2-7, with D unclear. V lost 3 bases and J lost 2, with 8 bases in between. CDR3 length: 13 residues. The CDR3 nucleotides are TGTGCCAGCAGTTTGTTTGGGACCTACGAGCAGTACTTC. Amino acid sequence: CASSLFGTYEQYF.

In this sample, this clonotype turned up many times. J is TRBJ1-1 and V is TRBV28, with D hard to call. From germline, CDR1 is MDHEN and CDR2 SYDVKM. This CDR3 region has 12 residues. V was pared by 1 base and J by 4 bases, with 4 bases between. Here the CDR3 DNA reads TGTGCCAGCAGTTTATCCATCACTGAAGCTTTCTTT. This sequence encodes CASSLSITEAFF.

This clonotype was observed a handful of times. The gene calls are TRBV4-3 and TRBJ1-1; D call uncertain. With 3 bases removed from V and 3 bases from J, the gap between germline ends came to 8 bases. This CDR3 is 13 amino acids long. Per the germline V gene, CDR1 is LGHNA and CDR2 is YSLEER. CDR3 protein: CASSHRRDTEAFF. CDR3 nucleotides: TGCGCCAGCAGCCACCGACGGGACACTGAAGCTTTCTTT.

The rearrangement joins TRBV2 to TRBJ1-2; no clear D. CDR1 is SNHLY, CDR2 FYNNEI, per germline. This CDR3 is 14 amino acids long. V shed 7 bases and J shed 4 bases, with 16 bases lying between them. This CDR3 reads CASTREPNSYGYTF. The CDR3 region has the DNA TGTGCCAGCACCCGAGAACCTAATTCCTATGGCTACACCTTC.

Ten or more counts support this clonotype. The chain couples TRBV20-1 to TRBJ1-3; D not resolved. Germline CDR1 reads DFQATT; CDR2 reads SNEGSKA (reference sequence). The V and J ends lost 3 bases and 0 bases respectively, with 12 bases between them. There are 15 residues in the CDR3. DNA of the CDR3: TGCAGTGCTAGTTTAGGGTCCTCCTCTGGAAACACCATATATTTT. The encoded protein is CSASLGSSSGNTIYF.

This clonotype has ten or more counts. The chain employs TRBV6-7 and TRBJ1-1; no definite D call. TRBV6-7 is annotated as an ORF whose role is uncertain. V dropped 6 bases and J dropped 2 bases, with 13 bases sitting between them. The CDR3 covers 14 residues. The CDR3 loop reads CASRREALNTEAFF. Here the CDR3 DNA reads TGTGCCAGCAGGCGAGAAGCTCTTAACACTGAAGCTTTCTTT.

This clonotype was detected a few times. This rearrangement joins TRBV28 to TRBJ2-7; TRBD1 might be the D (6 bases). Trimming stripped 2 bases from V and 5 bases from J, with 13 bases between. The CDR3 contains 14 residues. Germline-derived CDR1 and CDR2 are MDHEN and SYDVKM. This CDR3 is CASSLQAGDHEQYF. The CDR3 bases are TGTGCCAGCAGTTTACAGGCAGGGGACCACGAGCAGTACTTC.

This clonotype was seen ten or more times. The chain is built from TRBV5-1 and TRBJ1-1; D perhaps matches TRBD1 (5 bases). The V end lost 4 bases, the J end lost 1 base, and 14 bases lay between the germline ends. Germline V gene lookup returns CDR1 SGHRS and CDR2 YFSETQ. CDR3 length: 15 amino acids. CDR3 DNA sequence: TGCGCCAGCAGCAATTACGGGACGGAGAACACTGAAGCTTTCTTT. Encoded protein: CASSNYGTENTEAFF.

The rearrangement uses TRBV5-1 and TRBJ1-2; D is unresolved. The CDR3 is made up of 12 amino acids. Germline CDR1 SGHRS, CDR2 YFSETQ. The V end was cut by 5 bases, the J end by 8 bases, with 13 bases between. The CDR3, as DNA: TGCGCCAGCAGAAGAGCCCGGGAAGGCTACACCTTC. It translates to CASRRAREGYTF.

This chain joins TRBV2 and TRBJ2-2; D possibly corresponds to TRBD1 (5 bases). The V gene's germline CDR1 is SNHLY and CDR2 FYNNEI. The CDR3 sequence is 14 residues long. The germline V and J ends were trimmed by 4 bases and 7 bases, with 13 bases remaining between them. The CDR3 DNA follows: TGTGCCAGCAGTGCCAGGGCGGAGCACGGGGAGCTGTTTTTT. This codes for CASSARAEHGELFF.

This clonotype was detected a few times. V usage is TRBV7-2 and J usage is TRBJ2-7; maybe TRBD1 (6 bases). Germline V gene sequence: CDR1 SGHTA, CDR2 FQGNSA. The CDR3 totals 14 residues. The V and J ends lost 3 bases and 3 bases respectively, with 12 bases between them. CDR3 in amino acids: CASSFSDRFYEQYF. CDR3 bases: TGTGCCAGCAGCTTCTCGGACAGATTCTACGAGCAGTACTTC. Combining the CDR3 with reference TRBV7-2 and TRBJ2-7 gives the whole variable domain GAGVSQSPSNKVTEKGKDVELRCDPISGHTALYWYRQSLGQGLEFLIYFQGNSAPDKSGLPSDRFSAERTGGSVSTLTIQRTQQEDSAVYLCASSFSDRFYEQYFGPGTRLTVT.

The genes are TRBV6-1 and TRBJ1-5, with TRBD1 as a possible D gene (5 bases). This CDR3 contains 13 residues. Trimming cost V 8 bases and J 0 bases, with 8 bases left between them. The germline CDR1 and CDR2 sequences are MNHNS and SASEGT. CDR3 loop: CASVGTSNQPQHF. CDR3 in DNA: TGTGCCAGCGTTGGGACTAGCAATCAGCCCCAGCATTTT.

There are many counts of this clonotype. The chain combines TRBV6-1 with TRBJ2-2, with 10 bases lining up with TRBD1. The CDR3 runs to 15 residues. CDR1 and CDR2 from the germline V gene are MNHNS and SASEGT. The V gene end was trimmed by 7 bases and the J gene end by 7 bases; junction bases not matched to a gene: 9. CDR3: CASKKGQGVGGELFF. In nucleotides, the CDR3 is TGTGCCAGCAAGAAAGGACAGGGGGTAGGCGGGGAGCTGTTTTTT.